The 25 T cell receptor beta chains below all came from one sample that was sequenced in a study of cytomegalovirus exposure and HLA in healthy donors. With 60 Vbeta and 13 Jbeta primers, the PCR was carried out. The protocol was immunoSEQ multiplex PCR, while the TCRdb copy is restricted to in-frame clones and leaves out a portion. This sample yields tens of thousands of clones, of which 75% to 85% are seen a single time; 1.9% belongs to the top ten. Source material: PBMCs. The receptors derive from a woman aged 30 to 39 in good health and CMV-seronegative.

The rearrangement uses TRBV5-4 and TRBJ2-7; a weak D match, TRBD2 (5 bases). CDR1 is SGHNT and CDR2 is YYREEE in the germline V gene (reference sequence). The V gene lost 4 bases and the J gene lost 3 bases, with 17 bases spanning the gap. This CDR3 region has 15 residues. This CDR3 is CASSDRRGAFYEQYF. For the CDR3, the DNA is TGTGCCAGCAGCGACCGACGGGGTGCCTTCTACGAGCAGTACTTC.

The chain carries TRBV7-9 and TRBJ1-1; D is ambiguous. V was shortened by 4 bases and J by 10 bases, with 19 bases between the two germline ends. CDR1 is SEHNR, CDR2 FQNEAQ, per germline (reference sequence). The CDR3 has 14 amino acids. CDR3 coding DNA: TGTGCCAGCAGCTCCTATCGCAATCCGGGGATAGCTTTCTTT. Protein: CASSSYRNPGIAFF.

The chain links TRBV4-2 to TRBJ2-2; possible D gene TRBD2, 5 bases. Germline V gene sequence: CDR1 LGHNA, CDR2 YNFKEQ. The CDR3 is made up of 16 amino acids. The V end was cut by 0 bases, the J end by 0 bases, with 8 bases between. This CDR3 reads CASSQDVAPNTGELFF. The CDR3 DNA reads TGTGCCAGCAGCCAAGATGTAGCGCCGAACACCGGGGAGCTGTTTTTT.

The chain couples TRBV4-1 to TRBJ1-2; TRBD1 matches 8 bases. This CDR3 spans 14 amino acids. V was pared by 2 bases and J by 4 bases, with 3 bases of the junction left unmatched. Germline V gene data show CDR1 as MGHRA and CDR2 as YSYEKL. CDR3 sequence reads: CASSQTDRGYGYTF. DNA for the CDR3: TGCGCCAGCAGCCAAACCGACAGGGGCTATGGCTACACCTTC.

The CDR3 loop reads CASSSTSGGDTQYF. The CDR3 nucleotides are TGCGCCAGCAGCTCGACTAGCGGTGGTGATACGCAGTATTTT. The chain couples TRBV5-1 to TRBJ2-3; 9 bases match TRBD2. After removal of 3 bases from V and 6 bases from J, the junction contained 5 bases not matched to a gene. The CDR3 length is 14 residues. Per the germline V gene, CDR1 is SGHRS and CDR2 is YFSETQ.

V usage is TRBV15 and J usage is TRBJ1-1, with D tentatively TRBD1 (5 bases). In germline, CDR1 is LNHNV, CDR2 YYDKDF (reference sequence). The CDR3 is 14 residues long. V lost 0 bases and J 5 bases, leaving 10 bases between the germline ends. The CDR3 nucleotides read TGTGCCACCAGCAGAGATAACGGGGGGACTGAAGCTTTCTTT. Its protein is CATSRDNGGTEAFF. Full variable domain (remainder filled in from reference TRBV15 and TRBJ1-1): DAMVIQNPRYQVTQFGKPVTLSCSQTLNHNVMYWYQQKSSQAPKLLFHYYDKDFNNEADTPDNFQSRRPNTSFCFLDIRSPGLGDTAMYLCATSRDNGGTEAFFGQGTRLTVV.

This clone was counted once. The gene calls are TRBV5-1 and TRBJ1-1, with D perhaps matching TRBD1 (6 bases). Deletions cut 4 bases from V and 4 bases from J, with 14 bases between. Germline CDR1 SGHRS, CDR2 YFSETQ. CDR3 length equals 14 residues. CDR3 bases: TGCGCCAGCAGCATAGAACAGGGCGGCACTGAAGCTTTCTTT. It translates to CASSIEQGGTEAFF.

In DNA, the CDR3 is TGTGCCAGCAGCCCAGGGGGGATCTCTAATGAAAAACTGTTTTTT. Encoded protein: CASSPGGISNEKLFF. The rearrangement joins TRBV13 to TRBJ1-4, with 7 bases identical to TRBD1. The germline V gene has CDR1 PRHDT and CDR2 FYEKMQ (reference sequence). The CDR3 is made up of 15 amino acids. J was trimmed by 3 bases and V by 5 bases; bases with no gene match: 6.

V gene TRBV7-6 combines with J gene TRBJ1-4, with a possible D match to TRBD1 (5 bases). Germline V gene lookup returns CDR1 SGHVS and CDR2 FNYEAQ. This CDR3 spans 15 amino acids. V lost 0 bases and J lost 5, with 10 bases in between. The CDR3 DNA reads TGTGCCAGCAGCTTAGCTGGGGGGGTGAATGAAAAACTGTTTTTT. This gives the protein CASSLAGGVNEKLFF.

The DNA for the CDR3 is TGTGCCAGCTCAACGGGGGAAGAGACCCAGTACTTC. Translation: CASSTGEETQYF. V gene TRBV18 combines with J gene TRBJ2-5; D might be TRBD2 (6 bases). The CDR3 runs 12 residues. V lost 5 bases and J 3 bases, leaving 7 bases between the germline ends. Germline V gene lookup returns CDR1 KGHSH and CDR2 LQKENI.

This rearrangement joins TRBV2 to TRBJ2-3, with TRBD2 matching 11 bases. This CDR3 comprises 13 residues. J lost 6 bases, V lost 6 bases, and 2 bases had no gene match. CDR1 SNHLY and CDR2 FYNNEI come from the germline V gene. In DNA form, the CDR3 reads TGTGCCAGCAGCTGGACTAGCGGGGATACGCAGTATTTT. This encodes CASSWTSGDTQYF. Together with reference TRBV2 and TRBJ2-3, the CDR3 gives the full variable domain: EPEVTQTPSHQVTQMGQEVILRCVPISNHLYFYWYRQILGQKVEFLVSFYNNEISEKSEIFDDQFSVERPDGSNFTLKIRSTKLEDSAMYFCASSWTSGDTQYFGPGTRLTVL.

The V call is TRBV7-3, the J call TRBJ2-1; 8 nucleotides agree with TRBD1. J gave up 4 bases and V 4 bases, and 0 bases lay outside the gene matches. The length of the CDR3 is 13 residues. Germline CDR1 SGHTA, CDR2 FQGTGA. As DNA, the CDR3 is TGTGCCAGCAGCTGGGACAGGTACAATGAGCAGTTCTTC. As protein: CASSWDRYNEQFF.

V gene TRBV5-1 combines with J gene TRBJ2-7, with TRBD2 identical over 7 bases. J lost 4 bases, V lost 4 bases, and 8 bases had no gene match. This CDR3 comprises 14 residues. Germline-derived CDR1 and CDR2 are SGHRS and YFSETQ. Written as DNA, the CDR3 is TGCGCCAGCAGCAATGCGGGAGAGCGGTACGAGCAGTACTTC. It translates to CASSNAGERYEQYF. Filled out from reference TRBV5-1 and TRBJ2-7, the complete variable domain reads KAGVTQTPRYLIKTRGQQVTLSCSPISGHRSVSWYQQTPGQGLQFLFEYFSETQRNKGNFPGRFSGRQFSNSRSEMNVSTLELGDSALYLCASSNAGERYEQYFGPGTRLTVT.

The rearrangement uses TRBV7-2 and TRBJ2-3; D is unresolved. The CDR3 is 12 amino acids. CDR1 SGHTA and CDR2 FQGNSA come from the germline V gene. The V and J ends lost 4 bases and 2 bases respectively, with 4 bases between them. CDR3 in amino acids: CASSYYTDTQYF. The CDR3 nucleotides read TGTGCCAGCAGCTATTACACAGATACGCAGTATTTT.

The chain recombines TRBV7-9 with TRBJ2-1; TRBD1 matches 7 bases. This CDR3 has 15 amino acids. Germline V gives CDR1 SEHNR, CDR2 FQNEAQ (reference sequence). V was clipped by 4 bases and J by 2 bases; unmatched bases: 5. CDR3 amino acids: CASSSTGVAYNEQFF. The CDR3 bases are TGTGCCAGCAGCTCTACAGGGGTGGCCTACAATGAGCAGTTCTTC.

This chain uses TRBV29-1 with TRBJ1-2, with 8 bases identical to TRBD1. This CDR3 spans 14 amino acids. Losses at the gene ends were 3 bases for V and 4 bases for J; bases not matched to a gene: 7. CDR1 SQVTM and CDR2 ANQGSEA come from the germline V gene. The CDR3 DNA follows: TGCAGCGTTGATGGGACAGGTCGAGCCTATGGCTACACCTTC. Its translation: CSVDGTGRAYGYTF.

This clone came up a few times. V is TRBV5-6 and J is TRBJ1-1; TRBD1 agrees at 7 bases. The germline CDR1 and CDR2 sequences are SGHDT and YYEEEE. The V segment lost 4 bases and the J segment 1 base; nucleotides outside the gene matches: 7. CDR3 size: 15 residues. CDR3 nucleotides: TGTGCCAGCAGCAGACAGGGTGCCAAGAACACTGAAGCTTTCTTT. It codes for CASSRQGAKNTEAFF.

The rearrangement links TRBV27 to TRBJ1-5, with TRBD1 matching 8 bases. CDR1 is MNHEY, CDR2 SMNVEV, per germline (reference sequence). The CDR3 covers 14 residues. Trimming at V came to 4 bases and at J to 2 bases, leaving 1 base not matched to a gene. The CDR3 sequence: CASSWGQGNQPQHF. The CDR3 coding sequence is TGTGCCAGCAGTTGGGGACAGGGCAATCAGCCCCAGCATTTT.

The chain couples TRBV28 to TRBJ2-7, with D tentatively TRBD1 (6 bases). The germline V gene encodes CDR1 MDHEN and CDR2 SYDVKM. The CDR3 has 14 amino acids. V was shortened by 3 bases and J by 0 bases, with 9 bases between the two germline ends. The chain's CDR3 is CASSFLDSSYEQYF. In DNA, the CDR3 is TGTGCCAGCAGTTTCTTGGACAGCTCCTACGAGCAGTACTTC.

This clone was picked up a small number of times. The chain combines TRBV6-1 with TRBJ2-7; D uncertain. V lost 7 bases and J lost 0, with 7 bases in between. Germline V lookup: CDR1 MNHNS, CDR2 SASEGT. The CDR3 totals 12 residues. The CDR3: CASTESSYEQYF. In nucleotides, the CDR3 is TGTGCCAGCACGGAGAGCTCCTACGAGCAGTACTTC.

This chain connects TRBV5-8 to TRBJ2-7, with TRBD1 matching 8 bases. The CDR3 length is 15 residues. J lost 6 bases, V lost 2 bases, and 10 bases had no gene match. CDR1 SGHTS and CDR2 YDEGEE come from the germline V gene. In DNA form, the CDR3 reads TGTGCCAGCAGCTTCGGGTCAGGGGGCTTGGGCGAGCAGTACTTC. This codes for CASSFGSGGLGEQYF. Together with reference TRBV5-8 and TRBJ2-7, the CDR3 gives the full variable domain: EAGVTQSPTHLIKTRGQQATLRCSPISGHTSVYWYQQALGLGLQFLLWYDEGEERNRGNFPPRFSGRQFPNYSSELNVNALELEDSALYLCASSFGSGGLGEQYFGPGTRLTVT.

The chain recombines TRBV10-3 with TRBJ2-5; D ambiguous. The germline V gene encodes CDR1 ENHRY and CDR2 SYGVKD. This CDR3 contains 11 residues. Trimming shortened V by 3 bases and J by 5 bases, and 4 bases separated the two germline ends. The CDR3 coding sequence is TGTGCCATCAGTGACTTGGAGACCCAGTACTTC. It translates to CAISDLETQYF.

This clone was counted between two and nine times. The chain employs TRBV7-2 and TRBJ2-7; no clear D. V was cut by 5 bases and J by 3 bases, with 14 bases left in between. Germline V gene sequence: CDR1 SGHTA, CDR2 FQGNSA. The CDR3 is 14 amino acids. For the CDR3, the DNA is TGTGCCAGCAGCCCACAATCCGGGTACTACGAGCAGTACTTC. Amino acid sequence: CASSPQSGYYEQYF.

The CDR3 sequence is CASIVELAGGNEQFF. The CDR3 DNA is TGTGCCAGCATCGTGGAGCTAGCGGGGGGCAATGAGCAGTTCTTC. This chain links TRBV2 with TRBJ2-1; 11 bases agree with TRBD2. Germline CDR1 is SNHLY and CDR2 is FYNNEI. With V trimmed by 7 bases and J by 6 bases, 8 bases remained unmatched. This CDR3 spans 15 amino acids.

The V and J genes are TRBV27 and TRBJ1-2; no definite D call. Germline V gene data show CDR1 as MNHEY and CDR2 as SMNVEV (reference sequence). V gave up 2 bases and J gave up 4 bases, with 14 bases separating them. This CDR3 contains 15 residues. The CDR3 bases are TGTGCCAGCAGTTTAACCCTCGGCGGATCCTATGGCTACACCTTC. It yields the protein CASSLTLGGSYGYTF.